The T cell receptor (beta chain) under discussion was sequenced for a study of T-cell memory formation after mild COVID-19. Regarding the study as a whole: Day 15 to 85 contractors were CD4/CD8 balanced; later expanders leaned CD4+. Shrinking CD4+ clones were chiefly CM and EM; CD8+ ones were chiefly EMRA.

Concerning this clonotype itself: What it binds is not known.

TCR alpha and TCR beta cDNA libraries carrying sample barcodes and UMIs were produced by 5'RACE using constant-segment primers. Each CDR3 protein gets one entry after TCRdb re-called the 5' RACE reads with MiXCR. Altogether under 550,000 distinct CDR3 sequences are present, 15% to 20% being singletons, with the ten largest covering approximately 13%. This CDR3 contains 15 residues. Trimming took off 5 bases at V and 7 bases at J, with 15 bases between the two ends. Germline assignment: CDR1 SGHAT and CDR2 FQNNGV. Sequences were obtained from PBMCs or a T cell subset sorted from them (not recorded which). The TCR comes from an adult woman who had mild COVID-19 (a few samples of this study predate the infection). Cell type and time point are not known. The J gene is TRBJ1-6, the V gene TRBV11-2; no definite D call. The CDR3 spells CASSDEATPNSPLHF. The CDR3 bases are TGTGCCAGCAGCGATGAGGCTACCCCCAATTCACCCCTCCACTTT.